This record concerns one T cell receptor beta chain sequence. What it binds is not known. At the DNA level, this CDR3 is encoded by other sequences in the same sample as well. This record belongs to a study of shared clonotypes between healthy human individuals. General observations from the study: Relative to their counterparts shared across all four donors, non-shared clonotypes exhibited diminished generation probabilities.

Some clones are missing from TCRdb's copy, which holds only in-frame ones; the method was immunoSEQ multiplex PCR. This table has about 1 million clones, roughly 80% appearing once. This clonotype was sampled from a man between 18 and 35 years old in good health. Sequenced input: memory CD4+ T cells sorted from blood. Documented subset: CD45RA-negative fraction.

The CDR3 region has the DNA TGTGCCAGCAGGGACAGGGGGGTGCAGCCCCAGCATTTT. Its protein product is CASRDRGVQPQHF. V and J are TRBV6-1 and TRBJ1-5; 10 bases match TRBD1. CDR3 size: 13 residues. Germline lookup yields CDR1 MNHNS and CDR2 SASEGT. With 6 bases clipped from V and 7 bases from J, the junction kept 3 bases outside the gene matches.